This TCR beta chain was captured in a study of shared clonotypes between healthy human individuals. Study-level information: The study drew on two women and three men aged 18 to 49 as donors.

Findings of the study overall: Estimated clonotype richness was generally higher in naive than memory subsets. Clonotypes shared by all four donors outscored non-shared clonotypes in generation probability.

As to this clone: The antigen remains undetermined.

Positive CCR7 selection of CD45RO-negative cells yielded the naive CD8 cells, and terminally differentiated effector memory CD45RA+ cells were excluded. Trimming cost V 5 bases and J 0 bases; bases outside gene matches: 9. CDR3 length: 16 residues. Germline-derived CDR1 and CDR2 are SGHAT and FQNNGV. This table comes from immunoSEQ multiplex PCR, and its TCRdb copy is limited to in-frame clones, with some not included. This table holds fewer than 1 million clones, about 96% found once. The material sequenced was naive CD8+ T cells sorted from blood. J is TRBJ2-5 and V is TRBV11-2; 7 nucleotides line up with TRBD2. The clonotype was recovered from a man aged 30 to 45 in good health. The CDR3 reads CASSGHGLGYQETQYF. In nucleotides, the CDR3 is TGTGCCAGCAGCGGACATGGACTAGGTTACCAAGAGACCCAGTACTTC.